The following is a T cell receptor beta chain sequence with its context. This specimen belongs to a study of regulatory T cells in long-lasting Graves disease. As to time point: persistent/refractory GD, antithyroid drugs over 5 years with positive TRAb. Making the TCR library involved RNA that had been extracted from PBMCs. V was cut by 2 bases and J by 7 bases, with 15 bases left in between. This CDR3 spans 15 amino acids. Germline V gene lookup returns CDR1 GTSNPN and CDR2 SVGIG (reference sequence). Sequencing libraries for TCR beta were prepared with iRepertoire HTBI primers and Arm-PCR of CDR3 regions. TCRdb fed the multiplex PCR reads into MiXCR, producing one record per CDR3 protein. The data hold 400,000 or so distinct CDR3 sequences, with less than 25% observed a single time.

Sequenced here: peripheral blood mononuclear cells (PBMCs), sampled when the disease was refractory, from a patient treated with antithyroid drugs. The clonotype was recovered from a female donor with Graves disease. This chain links TRBV30 with TRBJ1-6, with D tentatively TRBD1 (6 bases). CDR3 in amino acids: CAWSPHTGLNSPLHF. CDR3 coding DNA: TGTGCCTGGAGTCCGCACACAGGGCTAAATTCACCCCTCCACTTT. Full variable domain (rest looked up from reference TRBV30 and TRBJ1-6): SQTIHQWPATLVQPVGSPLSLECTVEGTSNPNLYWYRQAAGRGLQLLFYSVGIGQISSEVPQNLSASRPQDRQFILSSKKLLLSDSGFYLCAWSPHTGLNSPLHFGNGTRLTVT.